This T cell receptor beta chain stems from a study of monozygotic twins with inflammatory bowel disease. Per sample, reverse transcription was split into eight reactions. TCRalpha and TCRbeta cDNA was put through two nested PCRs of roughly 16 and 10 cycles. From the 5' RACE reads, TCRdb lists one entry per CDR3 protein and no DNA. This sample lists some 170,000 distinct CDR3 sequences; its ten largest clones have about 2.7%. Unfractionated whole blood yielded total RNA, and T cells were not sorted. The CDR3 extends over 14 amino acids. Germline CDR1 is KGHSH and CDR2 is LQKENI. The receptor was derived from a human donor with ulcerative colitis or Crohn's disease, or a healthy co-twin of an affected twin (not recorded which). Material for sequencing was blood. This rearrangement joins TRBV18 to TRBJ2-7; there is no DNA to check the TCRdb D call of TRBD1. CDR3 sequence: CASSSGTGVFEQYF.